One sample yielded the 10 T cell receptor beta chains listed below, sequenced in a study of TIL therapy for anti-PD-1-resistant metastatic lung cancer. The libraries were made with immunoSEQ v3. The assay was immunoSEQ multiplex PCR, and TCRdb's table has in-frame clones only and misses some. The sample consists of roughly 6,800 clones, roughly 69% of them appearing once. Noted time point: pre-treatment sample, taken before nivolumab and TIL therapy. The tumor samples were excised metastases, mostly pleural nodules or supraclavicular lymph nodes. The sequencing used tumor tissue, collected at baseline. The receptors here all came from a person aged 25 to 80 with non-small cell lung cancer.

The chain employs TRBV5-4 and TRBJ1-6; 7 nucleotides agree with TRBD1. Germline V gives CDR1 SGHNT, CDR2 YYREEE (reference sequence). V was pared by 4 bases and J by 10 bases, with 14 bases of the junction left unmatched. This CDR3 region has 16 residues. The CDR3 loop is CASSQRFGQGGSPLHF. CDR3 nucleotide sequence: TGTGCCAGCAGCCAGCGATTTGGGCAGGGGGGCTCACCCCTCCACTTT.

The CDR3 here is CASTPGGDTQYF. The CDR3, as DNA: TGTGCCAGCACCCCGGGGGGGGATACGCAGTATTTT. The chain employs TRBV7-2 and TRBJ2-3, with 8 nucleotides matching TRBD2. In germline, CDR1 is SGHTA, CDR2 FQGNSA. The length of the CDR3 is 12 residues. The V gene end was trimmed by 7 bases and the J gene end by 6 bases; junction bases not matched to a gene: 3.

The chain uses TRBV7-2 and TRBJ1-5; D remains ambiguous. Per germline, CDR1 SGHTA and CDR2 FQGNSA. The CDR3 is 15 amino acids. Trimming stripped 1 base from V and 0 bases from J, with 7 bases between. The CDR3 sequence is CASSLDGRSNQPQHF. The CDR3 nucleotides are TGTGCCAGCAGCTTAGACGGACGTAGCAATCAGCCCCAGCATTTT.

V is TRBV5-5 and J is TRBJ1-2; D is unclear. With 5 bases removed from V and 3 bases from J, the gap between germline ends came to 17 bases. Germline V gene data show CDR1 as SGHKS and CDR2 as YYEKEE (reference sequence). The CDR3 consists of 15 residues. CDR3 residues: CASREADRDYYGYTF. For the CDR3, the DNA is TGTGCCAGCAGAGAAGCCGACCGAGACTACTATGGCTACACCTTC.

The V call is TRBV16, the J call TRBJ2-5, with a possible D match to TRBD1 (5 bases). Germline V gene lookup returns CDR1 KGHSY and CDR2 FQNENV. The CDR3 sequence is 16 residues long. V shed 3 bases and J shed 4 bases, with 18 bases lying between them. CDR3 DNA sequence: TGTGCCAGCAGCCATATAAGGGGCAGGTCAGGAGAGACCCAGTACTTC. It specifies CASSHIRGRSGETQYF.

The gene calls are TRBV9 and TRBJ1-1; tentatively, D is TRBD1 (5 bases). Germline CDR1 reads SGDLS; CDR2 reads YYNGEE. With 0 bases removed from V and 5 bases from J, the gap between germline ends came to 11 bases. This CDR3 contains 14 residues. This chain's CDR3 is CASSVVGGGTEAFF. The CDR3 DNA follows: TGTGCCAGCAGCGTAGTGGGGGGTGGAACTGAAGCTTTCTTT.

In regard to this clone: The same CDR3 also results from other DNA sequences found in this sample. The chain recombines TRBV7-2 with TRBJ2-3; 12 bases align to TRBD2. CDR3 length: 16 residues. V dropped 3 bases and J dropped 0; count of bases not matched to a gene: 1. The germline gives CDR1 SGHTA, CDR2 FQGNSA. CDR3 in amino acids: CASSFTSGRSTDTQYF. The CDR3 DNA reads TGTGCCAGCAGCTTTACTAGCGGGAGGAGCACAGATACGCAGTATTTT.

V is TRBV7-9 and J is TRBJ1-1; D unclear. Germline V gene lookup returns CDR1 SEHNR and CDR2 FQNEAQ (reference sequence). The ends were cut back, 1 base at V and 8 bases at J, with 17 bases in the middle. The length of the CDR3 is 15 residues. As DNA, the CDR3 is TGTGCCAGCAGCTTAGTAGACCGAGATACCCCCGAAGCTTTCTTT. Translation gives CASSLVDRDTPEAFF.

The chain has TRBV2 and TRBJ2-5; tentatively, D is TRBD1 or TRBD2 (5 bases each). CDR1 is SNHLY and CDR2 is FYNNEI in the germline V gene. Between the trimmed V and J ends, which lost 5 bases and 2 bases, there was a span of 12 bases. The CDR3 is 14 amino acids. The chain's CDR3 is CASSPRDLQETQYF. The CDR3 DNA reads TGTGCCAGCAGTCCCCGGGACCTTCAAGAGACCCAGTACTTC. Combining the CDR3 with reference TRBV2 and TRBJ2-5 gives the whole variable domain EPEVTQTPSHQVTQMGQEVILRCVPISNHLYFYWYRQILGQKVEFLVSFYNNEISEKSEIFDDQFSVERPDGSNFTLKIRSTKLEDSAMYFCASSPRDLQETQYFGPGTRLLVL.

This rearrangement joins TRBV9 to TRBJ1-3, with D hard to call. CDR1 is SGDLS and CDR2 is YYNGEE in the germline V gene. Deletions cut 1 base from V and 0 bases from J, with 14 bases between. This CDR3 comprises 17 residues. The CDR3 coding sequence is TGTGCCAGCAGCGTAAAATTTTCAGACCCCTCTGGAAACACCATATATTTT. Protein: CASSVKFSDPSGNTIYF.